This TCR beta chain was captured in a study of cytotoxic CD8 clonotypes in ibrutinib-treated CLL. Germline V gene lookup returns CDR1 GTSNPN and CDR2 SVGIG (reference sequence). The V gene lost 2 bases and the J gene lost 8 bases, with 13 bases spanning the gap. CDR3 length: 12 residues. Sequencing was performed with immunoSEQ multiplex PCR; in TCRdb, only in-frame clones are kept and a portion is missing. The sample has about 310,000 clones, around four fifths seen once; the top ten hold 6.5% to 8.5%. The chain has TRBV30 and TRBJ2-7; D tentatively fits TRBD1 or TRBD2 (7 bases each). The TCR originated in a human donor with chronic lymphocytic leukemia. The sequences come from PBMCs, collected before ibrutinib treatment. The CDR3, as DNA: TGTGCCTGGAGTCCCAGGGGGGGAAAGCAGTACTTC. It codes for CAWSPRGGKQYF. The variable domain in full, completed from reference TRBV30 and TRBJ2-7, reads SQTIHQWPATLVQPVGSPLSLECTVEGTSNPNLYWYRQAAGRGLQLLFYSVGIGQISSEVPQNLSASRPQDRQFILSSKKLLLSDSGFYLCAWSPRGGKQYFGPGTRLTVT.